Presented here are 21 T cell receptor beta chains from one specimen sequenced in a study of blood T cell repertoires in COVID-19. Only in-frame clones appear in the TCRdb table, and some are missing; sequencing was by immunoSEQ multiplex PCR. The sample includes around 73,000 clones, 82% of them seen just once. Sample: peripheral blood. The receptors derive from a woman aged 60 to 75 with acute or convalescent COVID-19.

The chain joins TRBV11-2 to TRBJ1-1, with 8 bases identical to TRBD1. This CDR3 is built from 16 residues. Germline values: CDR1 SGHAT, CDR2 FQNNGV. V dropped 1 base and J dropped 7; count of bases not matched to a gene: 11. The DNA for the CDR3 is TGTGCCAGCAGCTTAGCCCCCAGGGGGCGAGGGGTTGAAGCTTTCTTT. Encoded protein: CASSLAPRGRGVEAFF.

The CDR3 region has the DNA TGTGCCAGCAGCTGGACTAGCGGGAGTCACAATGAGCAGTTCTTC. Encoded protein: CASSWTSGSHNEQFF. This sequence joins TRBV13 and TRBJ2-1; TRBD2 aligns across 13 bases. The CDR3 totals 15 residues. V was pared by 4 bases and J by 5 bases, with 2 bases of the junction left unmatched. In germline, CDR1 is PRHDT, CDR2 FYEKMQ (reference sequence). Based on the CDR3 plus reference TRBV13 and TRBJ2-1, the full variable domain is AAGVIQSPRHLIKEKRETATLKCYPIPRHDTVYWYQQGPGQDPQFLISFYEKMQSDKGSIPDRFSAQQFSDYHSELNMSSLELGDSALYFCASSWTSGSHNEQFFGPGTRLTVL.

This clone was picked up a small number of times. The V gene is TRBV15, the J gene TRBJ1-3; D not certain. The CDR3 covers 14 residues. In germline, CDR1 is LNHNV, CDR2 YYDKDF (reference sequence). V was shortened by 4 bases and J by 2 bases, with 9 bases between the two germline ends. The CDR3 loop is CATSTRVTGNTIYF. The CDR3 bases are TGTGCCACCAGCACCCGGGTCACTGGAAACACCATATATTTT.

The chain carries TRBV19 and TRBJ1-2, with D unclear. The CDR3 runs 14 residues. Trimming left V 1 base short and J 3 bases short, with 9 bases between. Per germline, CDR1 LNHDA and CDR2 SQIVND (reference sequence). CDR3 coding DNA: TGTGCCAGTAGTATAGGTCCAGATTACTATGGCTACACCTTC. Translating it yields CASSIGPDYYGYTF.

J is TRBJ1-1 and V is TRBV5-1; tentative D call: TRBD1 (5 bases). Germline V gene data show CDR1 as SGHRS and CDR2 as YFSETQ. The V and J ends lost 4 bases and 2 bases respectively, with 12 bases between them. This CDR3 comprises 14 residues. CDR3 loop: CASSVDSRNTEAFF. CDR3 DNA sequence: TGCGCCAGCAGCGTCGACAGTAGAAACACTGAAGCTTTCTTT.

V is TRBV20-1 and J is TRBJ1-1; D unclear. CDR1 is DFQATT and CDR2 is SNEGSKA in the germline V gene (reference sequence). The CDR3 length is 10 residues. Trimming left V 3 bases short and J 4 bases short, with 3 bases between. CDR3 bases: TGCAGTGCTAGGCGCACTGAAGCTTTCTTT. Amino acids: CSARRTEAFF.

The chain recombines TRBV4-1 with TRBJ2-5; TRBD1 agrees at 9 bases. CDR3 size: 15 residues. Trimming at V came to 2 bases and at J to 2 bases, leaving 3 bases not matched to a gene. Germline V gives CDR1 MGHRA, CDR2 YSYEKL. The CDR3 nucleotides read TGCGCCAGCAGCCAAAACAGGGGGCTACAAGAGACCCAGTACTTC. It translates to CASSQNRGLQETQYF.

The rearrangement uses TRBV12-3 or TRBV12-4 and TRBJ1-1, with D possibly being TRBD1 (6 bases). V was trimmed by 9 bases and J by 7 bases, leaving 15 bases between them. CDR3 length: 12 amino acids. In DNA, the CDR3 is TGTGCCAGTTCTCCTACAGGGATTGAAGCTTTCTTT. Translating gives CASSPTGIEAFF.

This chain uses TRBV15 with TRBJ1-1, with 12 bases aligning to TRBD1. Losses at the gene ends were 1 base for V and 2 bases for J; bases not matched to a gene: 8. CDR3 length: 18 residues. Germline V gene data show CDR1 as LNHNV and CDR2 as YYDKDF (reference sequence). CDR3 DNA sequence: TGTGCCACCAGCAGAGTACCGGGACAGGGGGCCCCTAACACTGAAGCTTTCTTT. Translating gives CATSRVPGQGAPNTEAFF. The variable domain in full, with the rest retrieved from reference TRBV15 and TRBJ1-1, is DAMVIQNPRYQVTQFGKPVTLSCSQTLNHNVMYWYQQKSSQAPKLLFHYYDKDFNNEADTPDNFQSRRPNTSFCFLDIRSPGLGDTAMYLCATSRVPGQGAPNTEAFFGQGTRLTVV.

The chain uses TRBV6-5 and TRBJ2-5, with TRBD2 matching over 11 bases. Germline CDR1 MNHEY, CDR2 SVGAGI. The V gene end was trimmed by 7 bases and the J gene end by 5 bases; junction bases not matched to a gene: 6. The CDR3 covers 14 residues. The CDR3 spells CASKTSGIGETQYF. DNA for the CDR3: TGTGCCAGCAAGACTAGCGGGATCGGGGAGACCCAGTACTTC.

V and J are TRBV7-9 and TRBJ2-1; D is possibly TRBD1 (6 bases). With 5 bases removed from V and 7 bases from J, the gap between germline ends came to 18 bases. Germline loops: CDR1 SEHNR, CDR2 FQNEAQ (reference sequence). The CDR3 loop spans 15 amino acids. CDR3 coding DNA: TGTGCCAGCAGCCACCTCAGAGGGACAACTAATGAGCAGTTCTTC. Protein: CASSHLRGTTNEQFF.

This chain uses TRBV6-5 with TRBJ2-5; 7 bases map to TRBD2. Trimming at V came to 7 bases and at J to 1 base, leaving 9 bases not matched to a gene. Germline CDR1 reads MNHEY; CDR2 reads SVGAGI. The length of the CDR3 is 15 residues. CDR3 bases: TGTGCCAGCACGGTGGCTAGCGGATTCCAAGAGACCCAGTACTTC. Translated, it gives CASTVASGFQETQYF.

The chain uses TRBV10-3 and TRBJ1-1; D is possibly TRBD1 (6 bases). Looked up from germline, CDR1 is ENHRY and CDR2 is SYGVKD. Trimming took off 6 bases at V and 4 bases at J, with 12 bases between the two ends. There are 13 residues in the CDR3. CDR3 residues: CAIRGQGRTEAFF. In DNA form, the CDR3 reads TGTGCCATCAGAGGGCAGGGGCGCACTGAAGCTTTCTTT.

V gene TRBV9 combines with J gene TRBJ2-3; the match to TRBD1 covers 10 bases. Germline trimming cut 7 bases from V and 4 bases from J; bases unmatched to any gene: 9. The germline V gene encodes CDR1 SGDLS and CDR2 YYNGEE. The CDR3 is made up of 15 amino acids. The CDR3 protein is CASGKTGGWSDTQYF. For the CDR3, the DNA is TGTGCCAGCGGAAAGACAGGGGGCTGGTCAGATACGCAGTATTTT.

The gene calls are TRBV7-2 and TRBJ1-5, with D possibly being TRBD1 (6 bases). CDR3 size: 18 residues. V lost 5 bases to trimming and J lost 0 bases, with 20 bases between them. CDR1 is SGHTA and CDR2 is FQGNSA in the germline V gene. CDR3 protein: CASSPQVQGTYSNQPQHF. As DNA, the CDR3 is TGTGCCAGCAGCCCCCAAGTTCAGGGGACCTATAGCAATCAGCCCCAGCATTTT.

The chain recombines TRBV4-1 with TRBJ1-2; possible D gene TRBD1, 6 bases. CDR3 length: 17 amino acids. The germline V gene encodes CDR1 MGHRA and CDR2 YSYEKL. Trimming shortened V by 4 bases and J by 4 bases, and 22 bases separated the two germline ends. The CDR3 spells CASSPYLRQAVSYGYTF. In DNA form, the CDR3 reads TGCGCCAGCAGCCCCTACTTAAGACAGGCGGTCAGCTATGGCTACACCTTC.

V is TRBV29-1 and J is TRBJ1-2, with 8 bases identical to TRBD1. Germline CDR1 reads SQVTM; CDR2 reads ANQGSEA. The CDR3 has 17 residues. J was trimmed by 4 bases and V by 3 bases; bases with no gene match: 16. CDR3 residues: CSVDTPGQALTTYGYTF. The CDR3 DNA is TGCAGCGTTGATACTCCGGGACAGGCCTTAACCACCTATGGCTACACCTTC.

This chain connects TRBV5-1 to TRBJ2-1; 9 nucleotides line up with TRBD2. Trimming removed 0 bases from V and 5 bases from J; junction bases left unmatched: 6. Per the germline V gene, CDR1 is SGHRS and CDR2 is YFSETQ. This CDR3 comprises 16 residues. CDR3 nucleotides: TGCGCCAGCAGCTTGGCCGGGACTAGCCGTAACAATGAGCAGTTCTTC. Amino acids: CASSLAGTSRNNEQFF.

The table lists this clone with a few counts. V gene TRBV4-1 combines with J gene TRBJ1-3; D is unresolved. Trimming pared 1 base from V and 3 bases from J, leaving 7 bases between. Germline V CDR1 and CDR2: MGHRA, YSYEKL. This CDR3 is 14 amino acids long. In nucleotides, the CDR3 is TGCGCCAGCAGCCAAGGTCCTTTTGGAAACACCATATATTTT. This encodes CASSQGPFGNTIYF.

The V gene is TRBV7-9, the J gene TRBJ1-2; 7 nucleotides align to TRBD1. The CDR3 totals 14 residues. The junction had 8 bases not matched to a gene; V was cut back by 6 bases and J by 4 bases. CDR1 is SEHNR and CDR2 is FQNEAQ in the germline V gene (reference sequence). CDR3 sequence (DNA): TGTGCCAGCAGTCGGGACAGCTGGTCCTATGGCTACACCTTC. Protein product: CASSRDSWSYGYTF.

The chain carries TRBV19 and TRBJ1-1, with D maybe TRBD1 (5 bases). The CDR3 is 14 residues long. CDR1 is LNHDA, CDR2 SQIVND, per germline (reference sequence). Trimming left V 4 bases short and J 1 base short, with 10 bases between. In nucleotides, the CDR3 is TGTGCCAGTAGTAAGGGGCGAGGGAACACTGAAGCTTTCTTT. Protein sequence: CASSKGRGNTEAFF.